This entry features one T cell receptor beta chain sequence. The antigen remains undetermined. Data came from immunoSEQ multiplex PCR; TCRdb stores just in-frame clones and leaves some out. The sample records under 80,000 clones, 76% being singletons. J lost 5 bases, V lost 5 bases, and 7 bases had no gene match. CDR1 is LGHDT, CDR2 YNNKEL, per germline (reference sequence). The CDR3 has 14 residues. The sample comes from a study of vaccination effects on CD4 cells after COVID-19. General study results and limits: Healthy vaccinees' vaccine-induced clones included only 1 of 255 that recognized common cold coronaviruses.

Sequencing followed a ViraFEST assay step that expanded antigen-specific CD4+ T cells with viral peptide pools. At the end of about 10 days of culture, CD4+ T cells were isolated. It was two doses of either the BNT162b2 or mRNA-1273 vaccine that participants received. The sequence derives from a human donor who received a COVID-19 vaccine. The V gene is TRBV3-1 (or the pseudogene TRBV3-2), the J gene TRBJ1-2; 8 bases are a match to TRBD1. This specimen consisted of CD4+ T cells from PBMCs cultured with HCoV-OC43 spike peptides, obtained after COVID-19 vaccination. The subset here: HCoV-OC43 spike overlapping peptide pool stimulation. CDR3 sequence reads: CASSGATGEYGYTF. CDR3 coding DNA: TGTGCCAGCAGCGGGGCGACAGGGGAATATGGCTACACCTTC.